Listed below are T cell receptor beta chains from one sample, sequenced in a study of control samples from healthy donors and cancer patients. TCRdb's table, derived via immunoSEQ multiplex PCR, lists solely in-frame clones and lacks some. The table has tens of thousands of clones, 89% seen once. The sequenced sample was PBMCs. The receptor source for this set is a woman between 45 and 60 years old with colorectal cancer. CDR3s include the opening cysteine and the closing phenylalanine or tryptophan. Fields, in order: V gene, clone size, CDR3 length, J gene, D gene, CDR3 DNA, CDR3 protein. D genes are given only for firm matches. Part of the rows lack a size; the others show once, few, many or a class for expanded clones.

V: TRBV6-5; size: .; length: 15; J: TRBJ2-2; D: TRBD2; DNA: TGTGCCAGCATCCGAGTTGCGGGGGGGCCCGGGGAGCTGTTTTTT; CDR3: CASIRVAGGPGELFF
V: TRBV9; size: .; length: 14; J: TRBJ2-1; D: .; DNA: TGTGCCAGCAGCGTAGAACGGGGATGGAATGAGCAGTTCTTC; CDR3: CASSVERGWNEQFF
V: TRBV5-8; size: .; length: 15; J: TRBJ2-5; D: .; DNA: TGTGCCAGCAGCTCCGGAGGGGACGGATGGGAGACCCAGTACTTC; CDR3: CASSSGGDGWETQYF
V: TRBV30; size: .; length: 14; J: TRBJ1-2; D: .; DNA: TGTGCCTGGAGCCCTTGGGGGGCGGCCTATGGCTACACCTTC; CDR3: CAWSPWGAAYGYTF
V: TRBV14; size: .; length: 17; J: TRBJ1-2; D: TRBD1; DNA: TGTGCCAGCAGCCAATTTAGGACAGGGGGGACCAACTATGGCTACACCTTC; CDR3: CASSQFRTGGTNYGYTF
V: TRBV25-1; size: few; length: 17; J: TRBJ2-2; D: .; DNA: TGTGCCAGCAGTGATTCCCGCGACACCTTGAACACCGGGGAGCTGTTTTTT; CDR3: CASSDSRDTLNTGELFF
V: TRBV6-6; size: once; length: 16; J: TRBJ1-5; D: TRBD1; DNA: TGTGCCAGCAGTTATTTGGGTGGGACAGAGAATCAGCCCCAGCATTTT; CDR3: CASSYLGGTENQPQHF
V: TRBV7-2; size: .; length: 14; J: TRBJ1-1; D: .; DNA: TGTGCCAGCAGCTTAGTCAGGGGAAACAGTGAAGCTTTCTTT; CDR3: CASSLVRGNSEAFF
V: TRBV6-4; size: .; length: 14; J: TRBJ1-2; D: .; DNA: TGTGCCAGCAGCCTGGGAGGACCGAACTATGGCTACACCTTC; CDR3: CASSLGGPNYGYTF
V: TRBV2; size: .; length: 15; J: TRBJ1-4; D: .; DNA: TGTGCCAGCAGCCCGGTTCAGGGGTTAAAGAAAGGGCTGTTTTTT; CDR3: CASSPVQGLKKGLFF
V: TRBV6-2/TRBV6-3; size: .; length: 16; J: TRBJ2-5; D: TRBD2; DNA: TGTGCCAGCAGTTTCCCGACTAGCGGGGGTGGGGAGACCCAGTACTTC; CDR3: CASSFPTSGGGETQYF
V: TRBV28; size: .; length: 14; J: TRBJ1-2; D: .; DNA: TGTGCCAGCAGTTTATCCTACGCGGGGGATGGCTACACCTTC; CDR3: CASSLSYAGDGYTF
V: TRBV12-3/TRBV12-4; size: .; length: 12; J: TRBJ1-6; D: .; DNA: TGTGCCAGCAGTTCCGGAGTATCACCCCTCCACTTT; CDR3: CASSSGVSPLHF
V: TRBV4-3; size: .; length: 17; J: TRBJ2-3; D: .; DNA: TGCGCCAGCAGCCAAGTAAACCGGGGTACGGGCACAGATACGCAGTATTTT; CDR3: CASSQVNRGTGTDTQYF
V: TRBV10-3; size: .; length: 15; J: TRBJ1-1; D: TRBD1; DNA: TGTGCCATCAGTGGCACAGGGGGCGCGGGCACTGAAGCTTTCTTT; CDR3: CAISGTGGAGTEAFF
V: TRBV7-8; size: .; length: 14; J: TRBJ2-3; D: .; DNA: TGTGCCAGCAGCCGCCGGGCCCTTGGGGATACGCAGTATTTT; CDR3: CASSRRALGDTQYF
V: TRBV7-6; size: .; length: 15; J: TRBJ1-1; D: TRBD1; DNA: TGTGCCAGCAGCCCCGGACAGGGTCGTAACACTGAAGCTTTCTTT; CDR3: CASSPGQGRNTEAFF
V: TRBV28; size: medium-sized; length: 15; J: TRBJ2-5; D: .; DNA: TGTGCCAGCAGTCCGATGACAAATACGCAAGAGACCCAGTACTTC; CDR3: CASSPMTNTQETQYF
V: TRBV6-1; size: large; length: 18; J: TRBJ1-2; D: TRBD1; DNA: TGTGCCAGCAGTGGCGACCGGGACAGGGGCTTCGGGTTCTATGGCTACACCTTC; CDR3: CASSGDRDRGFGFYGYTF
V: TRBV6-5; size: .; length: 15; J: TRBJ1-1; D: TRBD1; DNA: TGTGCCAGCAGTTACTCGACAGGGATGAACACTGAAGCTTTCTTT; CDR3: CASSYSTGMNTEAFF
V: TRBV7-9; size: .; length: 17; J: TRBJ2-1; D: .; DNA: TGTGCCAGCAGCTTAGTGAGGGCGGACCCCAGATTCAATGAGCAGTTCTTC; CDR3: CASSLVRADPRFNEQFF
V: TRBV6-5; size: .; length: 13; J: TRBJ1-2; D: .; DNA: TGTGCCAGCAGACCTAGGACCAGGGAAGGCTACACCTTC; CDR3: CASRPRTREGYTF
V: TRBV27; size: .; length: 13; J: TRBJ2-1; D: .; DNA: TGTGCCAGCAGTTTGGGGGGTGGCAATGAGCAGTTCTTC; CDR3: CASSLGGGNEQFF
V: TRBV7-6; size: .; length: 17; J: TRBJ2-1; D: .; DNA: TGTGCCAGCAGCGCATTTCCCGGACGGATCTCCTACAATGAGCAGTTCTTC; CDR3: CASSAFPGRISYNEQFF
V: TRBV15; size: .; length: 12; J: TRBJ1-5; D: .; DNA: TGTGCCACCAGCAGAGATACACAGCCCCAGCATTTT; CDR3: CATSRDTQPQHF
V: TRBV6-5; size: .; length: 13; J: TRBJ2-5; D: .; DNA: TGTGCCAGCCAATCCCCGGTTGCGGGGACCCAGTACTTC; CDR3: CASQSPVAGTQYF
V: TRBV7-2; size: .; length: 13; J: TRBJ1-6; D: .; DNA: TGTGCCAGCAGCGCGGTATTTCGGTCACCCCTCCACTTT; CDR3: CASSAVFRSPLHF
V: TRBV28; size: .; length: 17; J: TRBJ1-3; D: .; DNA: TGTGCCAGCAGTTTGCCCCCAGGGGCCGCCTCTGGAAACACCATATATTTT; CDR3: CASSLPPGAASGNTIYF
V: TRBV9; size: .; length: 19; J: TRBJ1-6; D: TRBD1; DNA: TGTGCCAGCAGCGTAGAAGATGTTGGGACAGGGTTCTATAATTCACCCCTCCACTTT; CDR3: CASSVEDVGTGFYNSPLHF
V: TRBV3-1/TRBV3-2; size: once; length: 18; J: TRBJ2-5; D: .; DNA: TGTGCCAGCAGCCGCTCAGAGTTGGCGGGGCGAGGTCTTGGGGCCCAGTACTTC; CDR3: CASSRSELAGRGLGAQYF
V: TRBV6-2/TRBV6-3; size: few; length: 16; J: TRBJ1-4; D: TRBD1; DNA: TGTGCCAGCAGTTACCAGATGGACAGGGTGGGAGAAAAACTGTTTTTT; CDR3: CASSYQMDRVGEKLFF
V: TRBV19; size: .; length: 15; J: TRBJ1-6; D: .; DNA: TGTGCCAGTAGTCGAGGGAGCCTGGGGGGTTCACCCCTCCACTTT; CDR3: CASSRGSLGGSPLHF
V: TRBV28; size: .; length: 15; J: TRBJ2-4; D: .; DNA: TGTGCCAGCAGTTCGGGACCGGATCTATGGAACATTCAGTACTTC; CDR3: CASSSGPDLWNIQYF
V: TRBV28; size: .; length: 12; J: TRBJ1-6; D: .; DNA: TGTGCCAGCAGTGTGTCGGACTCACCCCTCCACTTT; CDR3: CASSVSDSPLHF
V: TRBV6-5; size: .; length: 14; J: TRBJ1-1; D: TRBD1; DNA: TGTGCCAGCTTCGACGGAACAGGGGGCACTGAAGCTTTCTTT; CDR3: CASFDGTGGTEAFF
V: TRBV28; size: .; length: 20; J: TRBJ1-6; D: .; DNA: TGTGCCAGCAGCCTAAGGGGTAGGGGTGTGGGGGCAATCTTTAATTCACCCCTCCACTTT; CDR3: CASSLRGRGVGAIFNSPLHF
V: TRBV10-1; size: .; length: 17; J: TRBJ2-3; D: TRBD2; DNA: TGCGCCAGCAGTGCCGCCGGGGGGACTAGCGGCACAGATACGCAGTATTTT; CDR3: CASSAAGGTSGTDTQYF
V: TRBV4-1; size: .; length: 14; J: TRBJ2-1; D: .; DNA: TGCGCCAGCAGCCAAGAAGAAGATTACAATGAGCAGTTCTTC; CDR3: CASSQEEDYNEQFF
V: TRBV2; size: .; length: 11; J: TRBJ1-6; D: .; DNA: TGTGCCAGCTGCCAGAATTCACCCCTCCACTTT; CDR3: CASCQNSPLHF
V: TRBV28; size: .; length: 14; J: TRBJ1-6; D: TRBD1; DNA: TGTGCCAGCAGTTGGGAACAGGGGGCTTCACCCCTCCACTTT; CDR3: CASSWEQGASPLHF
V: TRBV5-5; size: .; length: 16; J: TRBJ1-5; D: .; DNA: TGTGCCAGCAGCCCCCAGGGAAGCTACAGCAATCAGCCCCAGCATTTT; CDR3: CASSPQGSYSNQPQHF
V: TRBV2; size: .; length: 16; J: TRBJ1-3; D: .; DNA: TGTGCCAGCAGCGTCCTAGGGGCCCTCTCTGGAAACACCATATATTTT; CDR3: CASSVLGALSGNTIYF
V: TRBV6-5; size: .; length: 13; J: TRBJ2-5; D: .; DNA: TGTGCCAGCAGTTACTCCTGGGAAGAGACCCAGTACTTC; CDR3: CASSYSWEETQYF
V: TRBV5-1; size: .; length: 16; J: TRBJ2-3; D: TRBD1; DNA: TGCGCCAGCAGCTTGGGAGGGACAGGCACGATAGATACGCAGTATTTT; CDR3: CASSLGGTGTIDTQYF